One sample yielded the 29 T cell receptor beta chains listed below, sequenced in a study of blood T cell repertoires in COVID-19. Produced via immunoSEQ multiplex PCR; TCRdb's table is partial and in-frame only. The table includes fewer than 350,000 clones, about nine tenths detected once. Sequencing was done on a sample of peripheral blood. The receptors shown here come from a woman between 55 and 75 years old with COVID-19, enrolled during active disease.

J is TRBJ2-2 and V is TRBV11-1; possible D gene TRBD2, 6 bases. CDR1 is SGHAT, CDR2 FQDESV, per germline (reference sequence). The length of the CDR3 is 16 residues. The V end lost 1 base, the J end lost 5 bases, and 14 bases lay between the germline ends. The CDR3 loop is CASSLESGGRTGELFF. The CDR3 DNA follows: TGTGCCAGCAGCTTAGAGAGCGGAGGGAGGACCGGGGAGCTGTTTTTT.

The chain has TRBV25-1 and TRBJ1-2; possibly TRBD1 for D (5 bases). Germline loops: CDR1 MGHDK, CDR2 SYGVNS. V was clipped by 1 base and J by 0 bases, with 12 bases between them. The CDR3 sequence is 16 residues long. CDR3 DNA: TGTGCCAGCAGTGAATTCCCGGACAATTCTAACTATGGCTACACCTTC. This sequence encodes CASSEFPDNSNYGYTF.

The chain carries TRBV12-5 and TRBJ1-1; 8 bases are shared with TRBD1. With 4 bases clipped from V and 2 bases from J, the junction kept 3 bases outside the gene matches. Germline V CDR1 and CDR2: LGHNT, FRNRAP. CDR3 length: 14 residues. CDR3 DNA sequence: TGTGCTAGTGGTTCAGGGGGCTTCAACACTGAAGCTTTCTTT. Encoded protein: CASGSGGFNTEAFF.

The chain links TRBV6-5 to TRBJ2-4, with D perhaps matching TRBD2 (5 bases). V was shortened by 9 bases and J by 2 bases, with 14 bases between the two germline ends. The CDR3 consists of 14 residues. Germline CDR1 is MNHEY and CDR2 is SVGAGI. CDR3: CASSGLGTKNIQYF. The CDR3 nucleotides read TGTGCCAGTTCGGGATTAGGGACCAAAAACATTCAGTACTTC.

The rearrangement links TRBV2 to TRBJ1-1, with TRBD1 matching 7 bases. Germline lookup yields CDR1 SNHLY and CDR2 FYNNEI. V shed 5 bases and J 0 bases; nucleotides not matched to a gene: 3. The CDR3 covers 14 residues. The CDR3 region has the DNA TGTGCCAGCAGTCGAGGGACAGTGAACACTGAAGCTTTCTTT. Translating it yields CASSRGTVNTEAFF.

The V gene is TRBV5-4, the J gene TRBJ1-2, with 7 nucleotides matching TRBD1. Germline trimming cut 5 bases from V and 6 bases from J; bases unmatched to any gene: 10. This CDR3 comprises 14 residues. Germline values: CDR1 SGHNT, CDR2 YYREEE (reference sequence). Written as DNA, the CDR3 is TGTGCCAGCAGTCAGTGGGGAAGGGGGCATGGCTACACCTTC. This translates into CASSQWGRGHGYTF.

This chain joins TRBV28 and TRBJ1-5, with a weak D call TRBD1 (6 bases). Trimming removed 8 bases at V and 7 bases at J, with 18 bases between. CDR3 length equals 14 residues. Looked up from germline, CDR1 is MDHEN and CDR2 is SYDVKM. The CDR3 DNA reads TGTGCCAGCTTGGGACAACAAAGTAGGCAGCCCCAGCATTTT. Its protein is CASLGQQSRQPQHF. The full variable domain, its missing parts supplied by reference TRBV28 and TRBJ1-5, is DVKVTQSSRYLVKRTGEKVFLECVQDMDHENMFWYRQDPGLGLRLIYFSYDVKMKEKGDIPEGYSVSREKKERFSLILESASTNQTSMYLCASLGQQSRQPQHFGDGTRLSIL.

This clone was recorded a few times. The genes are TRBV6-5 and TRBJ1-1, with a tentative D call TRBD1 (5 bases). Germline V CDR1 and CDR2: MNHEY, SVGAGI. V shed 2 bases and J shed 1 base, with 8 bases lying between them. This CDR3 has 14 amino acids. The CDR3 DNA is TGTGCCAGCAGTTACGGGGGGGGGAACACTGAAGCTTTCTTT. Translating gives CASSYGGGNTEAFF.

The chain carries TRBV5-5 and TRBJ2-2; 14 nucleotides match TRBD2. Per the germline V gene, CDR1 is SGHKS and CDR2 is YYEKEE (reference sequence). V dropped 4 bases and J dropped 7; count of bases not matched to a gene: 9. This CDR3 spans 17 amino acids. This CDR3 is CASSTGTSGGRVGELFF. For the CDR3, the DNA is TGTGCCAGCAGCACCGGGACTAGCGGGGGAAGGGTCGGGGAGCTGTTTTTT.

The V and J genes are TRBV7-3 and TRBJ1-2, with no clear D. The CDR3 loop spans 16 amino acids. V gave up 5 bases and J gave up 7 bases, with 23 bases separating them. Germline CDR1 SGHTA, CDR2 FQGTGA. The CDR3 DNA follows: TGTGCCAGCAGCCAAACGGGGAACAGCTTCCCACGTGGCTACACCTTC. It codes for CASSQTGNSFPRGYTF. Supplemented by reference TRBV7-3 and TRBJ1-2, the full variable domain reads GAGVSQTPSNKVTEKGKYVELRCDPISGHTALYWYRQSLGQGPEFLIYFQGTGAADDSGLPNDRFFAVRPEGSVSTLKIQRTERGDSAVYLCASSQTGNSFPRGYTFGSGTRLTVV.

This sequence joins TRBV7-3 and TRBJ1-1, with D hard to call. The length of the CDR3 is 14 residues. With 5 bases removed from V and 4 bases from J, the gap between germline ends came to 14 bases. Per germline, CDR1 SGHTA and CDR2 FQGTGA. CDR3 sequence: CASSPRGVITEAFF. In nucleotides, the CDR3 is TGTGCCAGCAGCCCTCGCGGGGTGATCACTGAAGCTTTCTTT.

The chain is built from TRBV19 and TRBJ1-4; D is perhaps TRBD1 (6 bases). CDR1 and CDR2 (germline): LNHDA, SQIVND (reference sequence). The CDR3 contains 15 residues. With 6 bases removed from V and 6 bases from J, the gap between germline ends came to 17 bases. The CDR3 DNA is TGTGCCAGTAGCCTCTATGACAGGATATATGAAAAACTGTTTTTT. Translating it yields CASSLYDRIYEKLFF.

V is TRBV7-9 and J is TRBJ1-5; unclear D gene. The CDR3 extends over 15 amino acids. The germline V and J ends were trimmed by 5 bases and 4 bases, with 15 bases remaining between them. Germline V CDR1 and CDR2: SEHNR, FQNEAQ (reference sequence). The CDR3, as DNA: TGTGCCAGCAGCAAGACATCGGGGATTAATCAGCCCCAGCATTTT. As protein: CASSKTSGINQPQHF.

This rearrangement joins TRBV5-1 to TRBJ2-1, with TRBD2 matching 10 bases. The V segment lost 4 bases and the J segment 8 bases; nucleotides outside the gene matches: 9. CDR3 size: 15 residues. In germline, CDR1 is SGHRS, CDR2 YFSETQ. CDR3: CASSLPSGGDDEQFF. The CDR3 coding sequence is TGCGCCAGCAGCCTCCCAAGCGGGGGGGACGATGAGCAGTTCTTC.

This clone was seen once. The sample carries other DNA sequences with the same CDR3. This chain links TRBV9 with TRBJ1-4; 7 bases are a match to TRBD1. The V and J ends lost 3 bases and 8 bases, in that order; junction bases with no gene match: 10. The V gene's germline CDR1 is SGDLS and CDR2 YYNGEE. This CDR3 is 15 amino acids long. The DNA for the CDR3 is TGTGCCAGCAGCGCTAAGACAGGGCGGAGAGAAAAACTGTTTTTT. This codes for CASSAKTGRREKLFF.

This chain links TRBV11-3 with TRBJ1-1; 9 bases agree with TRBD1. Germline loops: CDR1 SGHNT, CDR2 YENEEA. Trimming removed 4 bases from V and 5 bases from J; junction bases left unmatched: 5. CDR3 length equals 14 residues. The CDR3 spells CASSSQGAGTEAFF. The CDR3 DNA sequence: TGTGCCAGCAGCTCACAGGGGGCAGGGACTGAAGCTTTCTTT.

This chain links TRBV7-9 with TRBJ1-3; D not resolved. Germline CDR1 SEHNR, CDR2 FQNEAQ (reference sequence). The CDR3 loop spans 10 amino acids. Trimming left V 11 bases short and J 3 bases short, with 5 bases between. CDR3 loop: CAWLGNTIYF. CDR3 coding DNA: TGTGCCTGGCTTGGAAACACCATATATTTT. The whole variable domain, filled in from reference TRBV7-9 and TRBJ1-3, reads DTGVSQNPRHKITKRGQNVTFRCDPISEHNRLYWYRQTLGQGPEFLTYFQNEAQLEKSRLLSDRFSAERPKGSFSTLEIQRTEQGDSAMYLCAWLGNTIYFGEGSWLTVV.

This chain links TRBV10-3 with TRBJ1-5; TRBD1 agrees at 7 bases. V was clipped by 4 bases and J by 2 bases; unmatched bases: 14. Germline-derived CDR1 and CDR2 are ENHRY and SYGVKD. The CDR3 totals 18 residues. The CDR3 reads CAISVQGPTGSGNQPQHF. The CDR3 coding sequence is TGTGCCATCAGTGTGCAGGGACCGACAGGGTCGGGCAATCAGCCCCAGCATTTT.

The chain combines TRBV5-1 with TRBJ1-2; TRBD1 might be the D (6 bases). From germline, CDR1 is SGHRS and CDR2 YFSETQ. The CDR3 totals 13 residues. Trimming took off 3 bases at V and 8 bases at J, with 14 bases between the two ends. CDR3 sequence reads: CASSSQGAEGYTF. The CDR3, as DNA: TGCGCCAGCAGCTCACAGGGAGCGGAAGGCTACACCTTC.

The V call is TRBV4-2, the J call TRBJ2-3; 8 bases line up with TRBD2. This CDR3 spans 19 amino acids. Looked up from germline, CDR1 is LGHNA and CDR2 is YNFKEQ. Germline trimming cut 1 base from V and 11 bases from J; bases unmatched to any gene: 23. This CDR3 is CASSQASGGPNRGREEQYF. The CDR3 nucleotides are TGTGCCAGCAGCCAAGCGTCGGGGGGGCCAAATCGAGGCCGGGAGGAGCAGTATTTT.

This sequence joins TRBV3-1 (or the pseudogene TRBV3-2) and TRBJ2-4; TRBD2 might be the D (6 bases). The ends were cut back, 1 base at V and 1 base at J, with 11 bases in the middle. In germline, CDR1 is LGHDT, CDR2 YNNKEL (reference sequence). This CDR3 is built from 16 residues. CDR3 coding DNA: TGTGCCAGCAGCCAAGGGGTGGAGGGTGCCAAAAACATTCAGTACTTC. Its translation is CASSQGVEGAKNIQYF.

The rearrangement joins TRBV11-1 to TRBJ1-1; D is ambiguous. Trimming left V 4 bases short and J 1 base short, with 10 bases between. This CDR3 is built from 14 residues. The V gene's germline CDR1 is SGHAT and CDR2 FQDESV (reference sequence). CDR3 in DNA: TGTGCCAGCAGCTCAAAGCCTCAGAACACTGAAGCTTTCTTT. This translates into CASSSKPQNTEAFF.

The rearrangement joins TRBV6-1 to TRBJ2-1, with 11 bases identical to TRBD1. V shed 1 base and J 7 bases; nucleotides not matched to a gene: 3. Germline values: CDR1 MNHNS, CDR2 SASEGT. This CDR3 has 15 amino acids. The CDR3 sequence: CASSEVGTGGNEQFF. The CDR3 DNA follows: TGTGCCAGCAGTGAAGTGGGGACAGGGGGTAATGAGCAGTTCTTC.

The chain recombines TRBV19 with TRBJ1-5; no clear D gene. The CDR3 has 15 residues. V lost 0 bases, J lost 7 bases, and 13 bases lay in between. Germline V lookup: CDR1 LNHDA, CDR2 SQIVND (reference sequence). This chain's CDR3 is CASSIDSSRRQPQHF. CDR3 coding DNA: TGTGCCAGTAGTATAGACTCTTCCCGCCGGCAGCCCCAGCATTTT.

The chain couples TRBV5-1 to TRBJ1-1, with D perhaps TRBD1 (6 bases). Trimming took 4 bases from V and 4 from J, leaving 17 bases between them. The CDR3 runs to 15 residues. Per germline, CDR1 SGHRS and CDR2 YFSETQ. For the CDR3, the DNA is TGCGCCAGCAGCCCCGCCGGACAGTTAGGCACTGAAGCTTTCTTT. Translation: CASSPAGQLGTEAFF.

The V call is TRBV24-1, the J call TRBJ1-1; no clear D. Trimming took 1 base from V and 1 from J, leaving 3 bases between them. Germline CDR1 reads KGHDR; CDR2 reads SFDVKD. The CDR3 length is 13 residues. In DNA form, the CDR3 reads TGTGCCACCAGTGATTTACAGAACACTGAAGCTTTCTTT. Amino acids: CATSDLQNTEAFF.

The CDR3: CASSQERETQYF. CDR3 nucleotides: TGTGCCAGCAGCCAAGAGAGAGAGACCCAGTACTTC. The chain recombines TRBV3-1 (or the pseudogene TRBV3-2) with TRBJ2-5, with no clear D. CDR3 length: 12 residues. With 0 bases removed from V and 4 bases from J, the gap between germline ends came to 3 bases. Germline V gives CDR1 LGHDT, CDR2 YNNKEL (reference sequence).

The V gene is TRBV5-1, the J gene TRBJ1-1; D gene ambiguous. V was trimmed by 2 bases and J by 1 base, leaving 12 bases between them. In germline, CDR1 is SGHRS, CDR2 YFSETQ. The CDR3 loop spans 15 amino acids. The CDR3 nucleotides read TGCGCCAGCAGCTTTAGTAGTCGGGGGAACACTGAAGCTTTCTTT. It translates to CASSFSSRGNTEAFF.

CDR3 region: CASSSLAEPYNEQFF. CDR3 in DNA: TGTGCCAGCAGCTCACTAGCGGAGCCGTACAATGAGCAGTTCTTC. V gene TRBV7-9 combines with J gene TRBJ2-1, with 8 bases identical to TRBD2. The germline gives CDR1 SEHNR, CDR2 FQNEAQ (reference sequence). J lost 4 bases, V lost 4 bases, and 6 bases had no gene match. This CDR3 comprises 15 residues.